Listed below are T cell receptor beta chains from one sample, sequenced in a study of blood T cell repertoires in COVID-19. Sequencing was performed with immunoSEQ multiplex PCR; in TCRdb, only in-frame clones are kept and a portion is missing. In the table there are 200,000 to 250,000 clones, around nine tenths of which are singletons. The sequencing sample was made of peripheral blood. These receptors were taken from a woman aged 55-70 years with acute or convalescent COVID-19. CDR3s include the opening cysteine and the closing phenylalanine or tryptophan. Fields, in order: V gene, CDR3 length, D gene, J gene, clone size, CDR3 DNA, CDR3 protein. The D gene is left open where the match is weak. Not all rows give a size; the values are once, few, many and, for expanded clones, a class.

TRBV18	15	TRBD1	TRBJ2-2	few	TGTGCCAGCTCACATCGACAGGGCGACACCGGGGAGCTGTTTTTT	CASSHRQGDTGELFF
TRBV7-8	15	-	TRBJ1-1	-	TGTGCCAGCAGCTCGGGGCGGGGCTTCGATGGTGAAGCTTTCTTT	CASSSGRGFDGEAFF
TRBV18	15	-	TRBJ1-4	-	TGTGCCAGCTCACTATCTACGGGGACTAATGAAAAACTGTTTTTT	CASSLSTGTNEKLFF
TRBV19	16	TRBD1	TRBJ1-2	-	TGTGCCAGTCGCCTCCGGGACAGGGGGCCATCTAATGGCTACACCTTC	CASRLRDRGPSNGYTF
TRBV18	15	TRBD2	TRBJ2-1	once	TGTGCCAGCTCACCCCCTAGCGGTGATTACAATGAGCAGTTCTTC	CASSPPSGDYNEQFF
TRBV10-3	14	TRBD1	TRBJ2-7	-	TGTGCCATCAGAGAGGACAGGAGCTCCTACGAGCAGTACTTC	CAIREDRSSYEQYF
TRBV19	13	-	TRBJ2-7	few	TGTGCCAGTAGGGGGAGAGGGAAGGACGAGCAGTACTTC	CASRGRGKDEQYF
TRBV7-3	14	-	TRBJ1-5	-	TGTGCCAGCAGCCCCGGGGGACCAGATCAGCCCCAGCATTTT	CASSPGGPDQPQHF
TRBV3-1/TRBV3-2	16	TRBD2	TRBJ2-1	-	TGTGCCAGCAGCCAACTCTGGGCTAGCGGGAGTTCTGAGCAGTTCTTC	CASSQLWASGSSEQFF
TRBV6-6	15	TRBD1	TRBJ1-4	-	TGTGCCAGCAGAAACGGACAGGGAGATAATGAAAAACTGTTTTTT	CASRNGQGDNEKLFF
TRBV30	13	-	TRBJ1-6	-	TGTGCCTGGACCGGGGGGTATAATTCACCCCTCCACTTT	CAWTGGYNSPLHF
TRBV27	17	TRBD1	TRBJ1-3	-	TGTGCCAGCAGGCCCTTGGGCGGGACAGGCTCTGGAAACACCATATATTTT	CASRPLGGTGSGNTIYF
TRBV7-2	16	TRBD2	TRBJ2-2	-	TGTGCCAGCAGTGGCGGGAGGGGGTATGACACCGGGGAGCTGTTTTTT	CASSGGRGYDTGELFF
TRBV19	14	-	TRBJ1-3	-	TGTGCCAGTAGCGCAGGAAGCTCTGGAAACACCATATATTTT	CASSAGSSGNTIYF
TRBV7-9	15	TRBD1	TRBJ1-1	-	TGTGCCAGCAGCTTAGGACAGGGCGACATTTCTGAAGCTTTCTTT	CASSLGQGDISEAFF
TRBV7-9	15	TRBD2	TRBJ2-3	-	TGTGCCAGCAGCCGGGCCGGCGGGGGGAGAGATACGCAGTATTTT	CASSRAGGGRDTQYF
TRBV5-1	18	-	TRBJ1-5	-	TGCGCCAGCAGCTTGACCCCTGGGGGAGGAACGAGCAATCAGCCCCAGCATTTT	CASSLTPGGGTSNQPQHF
TRBV5-1	14	TRBD1	TRBJ1-2	-	TGCGCCAGCAGCGGGGGACAGGGGGCGAATGGCTACACCTTC	CASSGGQGANGYTF
TRBV19	11	-	TRBJ2-5	-	TGTGCCAGTAGTATTGAGGAGACCCAGTACTTC	CASSIEETQYF
TRBV18	13	-	TRBJ1-4	-	TGTGCCAGTGGTAGGAACAGGGATGAAAAACTGTTTTTT	CASGRNRDEKLFF
TRBV6-5	11	-	TRBJ1-1	-	TGTGCCAGCAAACGGAGGACTGAAGCTTTCTTT	CASKRRTEAFF
TRBV5-4	13	-	TRBJ2-1	-	TGTGCCAGCAGCTTAGAGTTTCGGAATGAGCAGTTCTTC	CASSLEFRNEQFF
TRBV24-1	14	TRBD1	TRBJ2-1	-	TGTGCCACCAGTGATCCCACAGGGGGTGGTGAGCAGTTCTTC	CATSDPTGGGEQFF
TRBV19	15	TRBD1	TRBJ1-3	-	TGTGCCAGTAGTATCTTGGGACAGGAGATTCACACCATATATTTT	CASSILGQEIHTIYF
TRBV5-4	17	-	TRBJ1-4	-	TGTGCCAGCAGCTTGGCACAAACCCGGGGAACTAATGAAAAACTGTTTTTT	CASSLAQTRGTNEKLFF
TRBV30	13	-	TRBJ2-7	few	TGTGCCTGGAGTGTAATTCGGGGGTCCGAGCAGTACTTC	CAWSVIRGSEQYF
TRBV5-1	15	TRBD1	TRBJ1-1	-	TGCGCCAGCAGCGCCCAGGGGGCAGGGAACACTGAAGCTTTCTTT	CASSAQGAGNTEAFF
TRBV18	14	TRBD1	TRBJ2-3	-	TGTGCCAGTTCCCGGGACAGGAGTACAGATACGCAGTATTTT	CASSRDRSTDTQYF
TRBV6-6	20	TRBD1	TRBJ1-5	-	TGTGCCAGCAGTCAACTGCAATCCCTCTGGACAGGCAATAGCAATCAGCCCCAGCATTTT	CASSQLQSLWTGNSNQPQHF
TRBV5-1	15	-	TRBJ1-4	-	TGCGCCAGCAGCTCGGACGGCGGAGGGGATGAAAAACTGTTTTTT	CASSSDGGGDEKLFF
TRBV23-1	16	-	TRBJ1-3	-	TGCGCCAGCAGTCCCGGTAGGGGTGGACGGGGAAACACCATATATTTT	CASSPGRGGRGNTIYF
TRBV19	18	TRBD2	TRBJ2-2	-	TGTGCCAGTAGTATAGACCGGGGAGGGTTCGTGAACACCGGGGAGCTGTTTTTT	CASSIDRGGFVNTGELFF
TRBV6-4	16	TRBD2	TRBJ2-1	-	TGTGCCAGCAGTAGACTAGCGGGGGCCCCCTACAATGAGCAGTTCTTC	CASSRLAGAPYNEQFF
TRBV3-1/TRBV3-2	14	-	TRBJ2-7	-	TGTGCCAGCAGCCCCTCCCCGGGGACCTACGAGCAGTACTTC	CASSPSPGTYEQYF
TRBV28	16	TRBD2	TRBJ2-1	-	TGTGCCAGCAGTTTTCGCGGGACTAGCGGCTACAATGAGCAGTTCTTC	CASSFRGTSGYNEQFF
TRBV7-3	16	TRBD1	TRBJ1-6	-	TGTGCCAGCAGCTTAACGGGACAGGGATATAATTCACCCCTCCACTTT	CASSLTGQGYNSPLHF
TRBV30	12	-	TRBJ2-1	-	TGTGCCTGGAGTGTACAGGAAGGACAGCAGTTCTTC	CAWSVQEGQQFF
TRBV7-9	13	TRBD1	TRBJ2-7	-	TGTGCCATAGACAGGGGCGCCACCTACGAGCAGTACTTC	CAIDRGATYEQYF
TRBV30	15	TRBD1	TRBJ2-2	few	TGTGCCTGGGACAGGGAAGGTGGGTGGACCGGGGAGCTGTTTTTT	CAWDREGGWTGELFF
TRBV27	15	-	TRBJ1-2	-	TGTGCCAGCAGTTTTGTTGGGGGGGCGTCAGATGGCTACACCTTC	CASSFVGGASDGYTF
TRBV3-1/TRBV3-2	16	-	TRBJ2-1	-	TGTGCCAGCAGCCAAGTTCCCGGGGGTCCCTACAATGAGCAGTTCTTC	CASSQVPGGPYNEQFF
TRBV10-1	14	TRBD1	TRBJ2-5	once	TGCGCCAGCCAACTTGACAGGGGGTCGGGGACCCAGTACTTC	CASQLDRGSGTQYF
TRBV28	15	TRBD1	TRBJ2-7	-	TGTGCCAGCAGGGGCCGTGACAGGGATTACTACGAGCAGTACTTC	CASRGRDRDYYEQYF
TRBV5-6	14	TRBD2	TRBJ2-7	few	TGTGCCAGCAGCCTTTGGGGGGGAACCTACGAGCAGTACTTC	CASSLWGGTYEQYF
TRBV6-4	13	-	TRBJ2-3	-	TGTGCCAGCAGTGACAGCAGGGGAGATACGCAGTATTTT	CASSDSRGDTQYF
TRBV12-3/TRBV12-4	13	TRBD1	TRBJ1-2	-	TGTGCCAGCAGTGGTGACAGGGTTTCTGGCTACACCTTC	CASSGDRVSGYTF
TRBV18	19	TRBD1	TRBJ2-7	-	TGTGCCAGCTCCAACACCTTATCGGGTTATGGGACAGGGGAATACGAGCAGTACTTC	CASSNTLSGYGTGEYEQYF
TRBV6-5	15	TRBD2	TRBJ2-1	-	TGTGCCAGCAGTTACGACCGGGGGGGCCTTAATGAGCAGTTCTTC	CASSYDRGGLNEQFF
TRBV3-1/TRBV3-2	15	-	TRBJ2-1	-	TGTGCCAGCAGCCAAGAGTTCCAACTAATCAATGAGCAGTTCTTC	CASSQEFQLINEQFF
TRBV19	16	TRBD1	TRBJ2-7	-	TGTGCCAGTAGTATAGGAGGGGGCTCGGGCTCCTACGAGCAGTACTTC	CASSIGGGSGSYEQYF
TRBV5-5	14	TRBD1	TRBJ2-3	-	TGTGCCAGCAGCTTGGACAGGGGAAAAGATACGCAGTATTTT	CASSLDRGKDTQYF
TRBV5-8	17	-	TRBJ1-5	-	TGTGCCAGCAGCTTCGGGGGTCGGGGTTCGGGCAATCAGCCCCAGCATTTT	CASSFGGRGSGNQPQHF
TRBV3-1/TRBV3-2	16	TRBD1	TRBJ1-1	-	TGTGCCAGCAGCCGGAGGACAGGGGGCGGCGGCACTGAAGCTTTCTTT	CASSRRTGGGGTEAFF
TRBV4-1	16	-	TRBJ2-7	-	TGCGCCAGCAGCCAAGAGATTAGCGTCAGCTCCTACGAGCAGTACTTC	CASSQEISVSSYEQYF
TRBV7-9	14	-	TRBJ1-2	-	TGTGCCAGCAGCTTAGATCCCCAGGGGCTAGGCTACACCTTC	CASSLDPQGLGYTF
TRBV9	16	TRBD2	TRBJ2-2	-	TGTGCCAGCAGCGTCCTAGCGGGAGGGAACACCGGGGAGCTGTTTTTT	CASSVLAGGNTGELFF
TRBV30	12	TRBD1	TRBJ2-1	-	TGTGCCTGGAGTCCAGACAGGGATGAGCAGTTCTTC	CAWSPDRDEQFF
TRBV7-6	15	-	TRBJ1-5	-	TGTGCCAGCAGCTTAGATGCAGGGCTCAATCAGCCCCAGCATTTT	CASSLDAGLNQPQHF
TRBV3-1/TRBV3-2	15	-	TRBJ1-2	-	TGTGCCAGCAGCCAAGGACCGGGAGCTAACTATGGCTACACCTTC	CASSQGPGANYGYTF